Described below is a single T cell receptor (beta chain) sequence and its context. The data stem from a study of CD8 T cells in Susac syndrome. The CDR3 spans 14 residues. CDR1 and CDR2 from the germline V gene are SGHVS and FQNEAQ. The V and J ends lost 6 bases and 0 bases respectively, with 11 bases between them. Random hexamers were used to reverse transcribe the RNA input (about 0.45 to 1 ug). Each CDR3 protein is one row after TCRdb ran MiXCR on the immunoSEQ multiplex PCR reads. The table records around 180,000 distinct CDR3 sequences, approximately 95% of them present only once. CD8+ and CD4+ T cells taken from blood had their TCR beta sequenced. The multiple sclerosis controls were treatment-naive patients with relapsing-remitting disease that was stable or active.

Specimen: CD8+ T cells from PBMCs. The receptor comes from a human donor with multiple sclerosis. The chain links TRBV7-8 to TRBJ1-1, with D possibly being TRBD1 (6 bases). CDR3 nucleotides: TGTGCCAGCAGTATCGGGGGCATGAACACTGAAGCTTTCTTT. Protein: CASSIGGMNTEAFF.